The present TCR beta chain was sequenced within a study of shared clonotypes between healthy human individuals. General study findings and limits: Relative to memory subsets, naive subsets generally showed larger estimated richness. Even with large depth, rarefaction showed that sorted-subset sequencing was incomplete.

Sorted-subset replicate PCRs used 200 ng DNA, about 30,000 T cell genomes. Sequencing used immunoSEQ multiplex PCR; TCRdb keeps in-frame clones, though not all of them. The sample comprises about 1.9 million clones, roughly 93% of which are singletons, and over 1.5% rests with the top ten. Positive CCR7 selection of CD45RO-negative cells yielded the naive CD8 cells, and terminally differentiated effector memory CD45RA+ cells were excluded. This CDR3 is 14 amino acids long. CDR1 is MDHEN and CDR2 is SYDVKM in the germline V gene. The ends were cut back, 5 bases at V and 0 bases at J, with 11 bases in the middle. To note about this clone: Its antigen is unidentified.

This rearrangement joins TRBV28 to TRBJ2-7, with D maybe TRBD2 (5 bases). Sequencing was carried out using naive CD8+ T cells from PBMCs. This sequence was found in a man between 18 and 29 years old in good health. Some clones in this sample may be carry-over from other donors' samples. CDR3 amino acids: CASSPRASSYEQYF. CDR3 DNA sequence: TGTGCCAGCAGTCCGAGGGCAAGCTCCTACGAGCAGTACTTC.